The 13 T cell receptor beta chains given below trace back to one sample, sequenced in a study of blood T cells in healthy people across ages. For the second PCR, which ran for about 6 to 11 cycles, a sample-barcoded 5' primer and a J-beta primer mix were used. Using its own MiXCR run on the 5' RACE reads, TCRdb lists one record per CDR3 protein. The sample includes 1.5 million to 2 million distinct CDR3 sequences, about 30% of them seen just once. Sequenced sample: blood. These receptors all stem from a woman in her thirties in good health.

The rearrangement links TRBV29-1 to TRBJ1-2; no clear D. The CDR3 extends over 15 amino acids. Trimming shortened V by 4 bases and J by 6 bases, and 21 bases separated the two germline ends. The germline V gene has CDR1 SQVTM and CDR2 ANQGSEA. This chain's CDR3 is CSVAIRRVSMDGYTF. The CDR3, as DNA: TGCAGCGTTGCAATCAGAAGGGTGTCTATGGATGGCTACACCTTC.

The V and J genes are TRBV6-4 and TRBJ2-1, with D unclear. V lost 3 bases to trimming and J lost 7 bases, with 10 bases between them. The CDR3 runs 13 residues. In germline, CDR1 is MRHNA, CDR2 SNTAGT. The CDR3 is CASSEVSGNEQFF. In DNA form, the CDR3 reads TGTGCCAGCAGTGAAGTTTCCGGGAATGAGCAGTTCTTC.

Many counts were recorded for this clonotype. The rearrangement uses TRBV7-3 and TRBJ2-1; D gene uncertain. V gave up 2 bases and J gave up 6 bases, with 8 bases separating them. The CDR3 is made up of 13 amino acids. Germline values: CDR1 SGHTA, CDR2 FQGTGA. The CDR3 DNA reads TGTGCCAGCAGCTTACGATGGGGCAATGAGCAGTTCTTC. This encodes CASSLRWGNEQFF.

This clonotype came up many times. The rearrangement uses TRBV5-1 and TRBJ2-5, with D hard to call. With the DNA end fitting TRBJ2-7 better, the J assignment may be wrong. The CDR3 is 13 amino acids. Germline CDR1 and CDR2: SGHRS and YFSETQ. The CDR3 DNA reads TGCGCCAGCAGGAATTCGGACGTCGGCGAGCAGTACTTC. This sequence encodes CASRNSDVGEQYF.

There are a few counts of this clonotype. The CDR3 bases are TGTGCCAGCAGCTTAACCGCGACAGGGGGCGATGGCTACACCTTC. Protein sequence: CASSLTATGGDGYTF. The rearrangement links TRBV7-3 to TRBJ1-2; 10 positions match TRBD1. The germline gives CDR1 SGHTA, CDR2 FQGTGA. This CDR3 is built from 15 residues. V lost 0 bases, J lost 6 bases, and 4 bases stayed unmatched.

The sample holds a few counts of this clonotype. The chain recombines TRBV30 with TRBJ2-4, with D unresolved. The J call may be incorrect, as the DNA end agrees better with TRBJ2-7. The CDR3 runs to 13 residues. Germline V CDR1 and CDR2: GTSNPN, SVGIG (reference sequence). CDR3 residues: CAWSVSLSYEQYF. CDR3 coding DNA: TGTGCCTGGAGTGTAAGTCTCTCCTACGAGCAGTACTTC.

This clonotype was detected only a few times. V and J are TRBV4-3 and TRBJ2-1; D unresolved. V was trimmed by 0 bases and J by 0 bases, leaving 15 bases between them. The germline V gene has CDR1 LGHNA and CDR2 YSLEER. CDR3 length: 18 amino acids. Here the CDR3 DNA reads TGCGCCAGCAGCCAAGATCTCCTGTTGGTTTCCTCCTACAATGAGCAGTTCTTC. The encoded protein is CASSQDLLLVSSYNEQFF.

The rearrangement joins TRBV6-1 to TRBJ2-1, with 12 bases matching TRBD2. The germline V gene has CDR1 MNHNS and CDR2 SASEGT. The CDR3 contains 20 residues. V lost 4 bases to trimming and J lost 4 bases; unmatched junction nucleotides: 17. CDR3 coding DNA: TGTGCCAGCAGTGCAGGCAGATGGTATACTAGCGGGGGGCTTTACAATGAGCAGTTCTTC. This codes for CASSAGRWYTSGGLYNEQFF.

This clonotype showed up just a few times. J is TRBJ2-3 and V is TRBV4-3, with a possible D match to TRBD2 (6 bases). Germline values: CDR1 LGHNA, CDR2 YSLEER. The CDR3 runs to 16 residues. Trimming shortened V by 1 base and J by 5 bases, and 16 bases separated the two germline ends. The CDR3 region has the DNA TGCGCCAGCAGCCAAGGTTCCGGAGGGAGGAGAGATACGCAGTATTTT. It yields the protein CASSQGSGGRRDTQYF.

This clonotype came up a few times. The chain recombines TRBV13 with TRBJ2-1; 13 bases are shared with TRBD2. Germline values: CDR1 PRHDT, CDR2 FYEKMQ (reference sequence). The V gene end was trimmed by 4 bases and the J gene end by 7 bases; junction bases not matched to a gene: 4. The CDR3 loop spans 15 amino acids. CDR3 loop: CASSWTSGRDNEQFF. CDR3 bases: TGTGCCAGCAGCTGGACTAGCGGGAGAGATAATGAGCAGTTCTTC.

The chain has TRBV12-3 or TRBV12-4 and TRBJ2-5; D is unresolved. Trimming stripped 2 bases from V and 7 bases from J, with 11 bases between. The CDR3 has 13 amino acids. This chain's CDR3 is CASSLSAVATQYF. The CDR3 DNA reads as TGTGCCAGCAGTTTATCGGCGGTGGCGACCCAGTACTTC.

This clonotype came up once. Here the CDR3 reads CASRAGHSNTEAFF. In nucleotides, the CDR3 is TGTGCCAGCAGAGCGGGACATTCGAACACTGAAGCTTTCTTT. This chain connects TRBV3-1 to TRBJ1-1; the D gene is possibly TRBD1 (6 bases). CDR1 and CDR2 from the germline V gene are LGHDT and YNNKEL (reference sequence). V gave up 6 bases and J gave up 1 base, with 12 bases separating them. This CDR3 is built from 14 residues.

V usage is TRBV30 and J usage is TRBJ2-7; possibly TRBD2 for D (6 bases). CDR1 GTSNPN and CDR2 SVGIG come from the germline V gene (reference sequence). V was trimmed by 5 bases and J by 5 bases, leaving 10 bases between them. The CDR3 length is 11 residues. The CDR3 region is CAWGEVDEQYF. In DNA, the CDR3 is TGTGCCTGGGGGGAGGTCGACGAGCAGTACTTC.